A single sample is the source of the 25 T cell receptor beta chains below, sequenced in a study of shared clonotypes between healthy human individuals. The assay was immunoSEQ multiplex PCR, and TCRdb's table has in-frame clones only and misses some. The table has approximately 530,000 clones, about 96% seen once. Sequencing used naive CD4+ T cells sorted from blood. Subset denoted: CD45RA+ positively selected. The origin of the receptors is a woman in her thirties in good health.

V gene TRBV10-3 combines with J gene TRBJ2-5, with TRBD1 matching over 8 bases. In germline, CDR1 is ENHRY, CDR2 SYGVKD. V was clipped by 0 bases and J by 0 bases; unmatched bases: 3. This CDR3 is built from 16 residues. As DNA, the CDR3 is TGTGCCATCAGTGAGTCCCAGGGGGCTAACCAAGAGACCCAGTACTTC. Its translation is CAISESQGANQETQYF.

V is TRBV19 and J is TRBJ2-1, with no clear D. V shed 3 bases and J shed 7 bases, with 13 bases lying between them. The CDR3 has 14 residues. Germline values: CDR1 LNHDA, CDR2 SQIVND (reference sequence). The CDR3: CASSMVGVGNEQFF. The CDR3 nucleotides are TGTGCCAGTAGTATGGTTGGCGTTGGTAATGAGCAGTTCTTC.

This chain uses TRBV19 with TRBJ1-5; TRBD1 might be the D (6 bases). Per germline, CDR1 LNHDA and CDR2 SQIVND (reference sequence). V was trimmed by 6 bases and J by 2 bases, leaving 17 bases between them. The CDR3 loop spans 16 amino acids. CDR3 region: CASRRGMRGGNQPQHF. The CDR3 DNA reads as TGTGCCAGTAGAAGAGGTATGAGGGGGGGCAATCAGCCCCAGCATTTT.

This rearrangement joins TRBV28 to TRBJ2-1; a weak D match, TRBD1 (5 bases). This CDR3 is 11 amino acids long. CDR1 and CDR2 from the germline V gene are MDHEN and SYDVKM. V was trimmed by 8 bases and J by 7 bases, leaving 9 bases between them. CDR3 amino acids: CASLGDNEQFF. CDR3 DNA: TGTGCCAGCCTAGGGGATAATGAGCAGTTCTTC. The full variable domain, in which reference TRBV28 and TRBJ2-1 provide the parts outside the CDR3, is DVKVTQSSRYLVKRTGEKVFLECVQDMDHENMFWYRQDPGLGLRLIYFSYDVKMKEKGDIPEGYSVSREKKERFSLILESASTNQTSMYLCASLGDNEQFFGPGTRLTVL.

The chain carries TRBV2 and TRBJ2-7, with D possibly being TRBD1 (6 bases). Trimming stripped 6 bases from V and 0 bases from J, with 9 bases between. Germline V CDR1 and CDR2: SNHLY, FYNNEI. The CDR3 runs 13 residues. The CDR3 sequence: CASRQGLSYEQYF. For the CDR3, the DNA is TGTGCCAGCAGACAGGGCCTCTCCTACGAGCAGTACTTC.

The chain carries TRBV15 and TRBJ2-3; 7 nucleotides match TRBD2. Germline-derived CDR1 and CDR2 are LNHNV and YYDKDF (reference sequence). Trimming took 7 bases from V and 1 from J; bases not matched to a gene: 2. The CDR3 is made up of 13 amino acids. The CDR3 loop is CATTLAGTDTQYF. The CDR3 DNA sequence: TGTGCCACCACCCTAGCGGGCACAGATACGCAGTATTTT.

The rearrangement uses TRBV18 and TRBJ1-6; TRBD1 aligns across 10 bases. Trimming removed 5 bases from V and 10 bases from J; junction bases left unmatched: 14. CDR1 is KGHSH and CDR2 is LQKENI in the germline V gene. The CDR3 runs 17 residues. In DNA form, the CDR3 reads TGTGCCAGCTCAGCCATGACACCGGGACAGGGGAGGTCACCCCTCCACTTT. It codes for CASSAMTPGQGRSPLHF.

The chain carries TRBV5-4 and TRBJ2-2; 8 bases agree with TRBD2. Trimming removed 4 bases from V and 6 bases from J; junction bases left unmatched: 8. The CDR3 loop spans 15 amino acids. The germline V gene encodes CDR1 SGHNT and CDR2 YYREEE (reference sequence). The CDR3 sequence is CASSLPGGPPGELFF. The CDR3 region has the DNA TGTGCCAGCAGCCTCCCGGGAGGGCCACCCGGGGAGCTGTTTTTT. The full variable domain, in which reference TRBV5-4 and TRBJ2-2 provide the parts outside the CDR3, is ETGVTQSPTHLIKTRGQQVTLRCSSQSGHNTVSWYQQALGQGPQFIFQYYREEENGRGNFPPRFSGLQFPNYSSELNVNALELDDSALYLCASSLPGGPPGELFFGEGSRLTVL.

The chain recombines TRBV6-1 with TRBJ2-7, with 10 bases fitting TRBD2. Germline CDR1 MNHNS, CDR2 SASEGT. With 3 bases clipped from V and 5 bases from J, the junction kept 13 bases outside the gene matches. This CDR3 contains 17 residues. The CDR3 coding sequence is TGTGCCAGCAGTGATAGATGGTGGCTAGCGGGAGTTCACGAGCAGTACTTC. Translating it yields CASSDRWWLAGVHEQYF.

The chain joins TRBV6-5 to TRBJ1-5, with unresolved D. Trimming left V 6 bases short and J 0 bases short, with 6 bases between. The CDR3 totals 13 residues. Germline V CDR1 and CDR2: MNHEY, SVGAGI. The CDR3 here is CASRPNSNQPQHF. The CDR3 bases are TGTGCCAGCAGACCTAATAGCAATCAGCCCCAGCATTTT.

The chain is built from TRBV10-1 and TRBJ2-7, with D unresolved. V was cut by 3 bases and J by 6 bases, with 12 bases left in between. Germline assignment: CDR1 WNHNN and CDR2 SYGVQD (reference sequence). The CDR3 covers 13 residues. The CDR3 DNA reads TGCGCCAGCAGTGATGGTGGCTTGAGCGAGCAGTACTTC. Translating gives CASSDGGLSEQYF.

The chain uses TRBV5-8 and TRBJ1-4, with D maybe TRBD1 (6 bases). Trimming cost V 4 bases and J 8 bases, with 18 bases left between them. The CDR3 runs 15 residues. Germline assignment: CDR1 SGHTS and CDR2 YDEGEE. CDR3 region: CASSPKGGRGEKLFF. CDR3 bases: TGTGCCAGCAGCCCCAAGGGGGGGCGCGGAGAAAAACTGTTTTTT.

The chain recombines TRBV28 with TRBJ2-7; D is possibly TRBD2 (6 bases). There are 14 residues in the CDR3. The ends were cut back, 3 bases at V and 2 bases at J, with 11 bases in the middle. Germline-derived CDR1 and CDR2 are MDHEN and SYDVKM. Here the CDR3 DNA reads TGTGCCAGCAGTTTTTGGGCGGGAACCTACGAGCAGTACTTC. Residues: CASSFWAGTYEQYF. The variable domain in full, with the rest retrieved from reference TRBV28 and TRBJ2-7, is DVKVTQSSRYLVKRTGEKVFLECVQDMDHENMFWYRQDPGLGLRLIYFSYDVKMKEKGDIPEGYSVSREKKERFSLILESASTNQTSMYLCASSFWAGTYEQYFGPGTRLTVT.

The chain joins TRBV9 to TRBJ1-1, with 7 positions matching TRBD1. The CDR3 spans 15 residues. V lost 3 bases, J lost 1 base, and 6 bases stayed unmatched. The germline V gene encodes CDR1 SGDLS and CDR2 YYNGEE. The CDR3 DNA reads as TGTGCCAGCAGCGGCCGACAGGGAAGGAACACTGAAGCTTTCTTT. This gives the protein CASSGRQGRNTEAFF.

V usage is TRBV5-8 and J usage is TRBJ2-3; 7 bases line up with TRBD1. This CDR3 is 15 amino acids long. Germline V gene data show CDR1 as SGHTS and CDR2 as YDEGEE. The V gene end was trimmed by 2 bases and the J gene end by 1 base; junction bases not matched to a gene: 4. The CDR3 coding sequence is TGTGCCAGCAGCTTACGACAGGGAGGCACAGATACGCAGTATTTT. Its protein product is CASSLRQGGTDTQYF.

The CDR3 sequence is CASSPTGFSYEQYF. The DNA for the CDR3 is TGCGCCAGCAGCCCCACAGGGTTCTCCTACGAGCAGTACTTC. V and J are TRBV5-1 and TRBJ2-7, with D perhaps matching TRBD1 (6 bases). Germline CDR1 is SGHRS and CDR2 is YFSETQ. The CDR3 contains 14 residues. Trimming stripped 4 bases from V and 0 bases from J, with 11 bases between.

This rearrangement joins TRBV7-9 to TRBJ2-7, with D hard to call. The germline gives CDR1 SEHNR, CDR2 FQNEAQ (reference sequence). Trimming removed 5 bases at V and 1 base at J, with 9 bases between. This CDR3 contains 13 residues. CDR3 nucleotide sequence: TGTGCCAGCAGCCCCATCACTTCCTACGAGCAGTACTTC. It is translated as CASSPITSYEQYF. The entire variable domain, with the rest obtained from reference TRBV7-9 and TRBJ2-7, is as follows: DTGVSQNPRHKITKRGQNVTFRCDPISEHNRLYWYRQTLGQGPEFLTYFQNEAQLEKSRLLSDRFSAERPKGSFSTLEIQRTEQGDSAMYLCASSPITSYEQYFGPGTRLTVT.

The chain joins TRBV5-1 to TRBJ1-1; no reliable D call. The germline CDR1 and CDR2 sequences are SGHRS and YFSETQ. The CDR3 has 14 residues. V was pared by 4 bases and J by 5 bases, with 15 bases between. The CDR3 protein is CASSEMGIRTEAFF. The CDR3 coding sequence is TGCGCCAGCAGCGAAATGGGGATTAGAACTGAAGCTTTCTTT. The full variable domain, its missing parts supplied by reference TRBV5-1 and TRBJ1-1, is KAGVTQTPRYLIKTRGQQVTLSCSPISGHRSVSWYQQTPGQGLQFLFEYFSETQRNKGNFPGRFSGRQFSNSRSEMNVSTLELGDSALYLCASSEMGIRTEAFFGQGTRLTVV.

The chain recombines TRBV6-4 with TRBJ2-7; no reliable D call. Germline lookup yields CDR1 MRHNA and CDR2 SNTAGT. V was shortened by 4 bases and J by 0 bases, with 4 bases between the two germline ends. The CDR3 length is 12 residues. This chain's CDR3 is CASSVVSYEQYF. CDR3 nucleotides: TGTGCCAGCAGTGTGGTCTCCTACGAGCAGTACTTC.

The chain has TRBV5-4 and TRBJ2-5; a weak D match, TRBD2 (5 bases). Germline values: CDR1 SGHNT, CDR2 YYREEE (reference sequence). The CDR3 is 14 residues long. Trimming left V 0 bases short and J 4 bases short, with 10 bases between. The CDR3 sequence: CASSLERTGETQYF. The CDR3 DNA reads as TGTGCCAGCAGCTTGGAGCGGACGGGAGAGACCCAGTACTTC.

CDR3 protein: CASSRGQEDAGELFF. CDR3 nucleotides: TGCGCCAGCAGCCGGGGACAGGAGGACGCCGGGGAGCTGTTTTTT. The rearrangement links TRBV5-1 to TRBJ2-2, with 8 bases that match TRBD1. The CDR3 length is 15 residues. Germline CDR1 SGHRS, CDR2 YFSETQ. Trimming removed 4 bases from V and 6 bases from J; junction bases left unmatched: 8.

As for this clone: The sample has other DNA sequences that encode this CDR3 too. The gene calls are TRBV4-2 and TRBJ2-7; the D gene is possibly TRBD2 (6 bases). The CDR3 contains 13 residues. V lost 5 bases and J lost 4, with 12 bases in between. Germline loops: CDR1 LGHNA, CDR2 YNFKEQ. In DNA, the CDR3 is TGTGCCAGCAGCTTGGCGGGAACATACGAGCAGTACTTC. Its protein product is CASSLAGTYEQYF.

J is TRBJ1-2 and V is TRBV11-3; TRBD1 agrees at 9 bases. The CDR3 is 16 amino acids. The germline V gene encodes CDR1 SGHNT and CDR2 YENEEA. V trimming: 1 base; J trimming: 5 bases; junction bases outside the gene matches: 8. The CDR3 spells CASSLGGTGTEYGYTF. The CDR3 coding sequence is TGTGCCAGCAGCTTAGGGGGGACAGGGACTGAGTATGGCTACACCTTC.

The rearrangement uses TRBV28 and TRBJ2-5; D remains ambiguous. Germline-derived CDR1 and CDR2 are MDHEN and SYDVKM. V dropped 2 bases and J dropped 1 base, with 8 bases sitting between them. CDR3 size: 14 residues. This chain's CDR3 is CASSLRWSQETQYF. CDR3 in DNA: TGTGCCAGCAGTTTAAGATGGAGCCAAGAGACCCAGTACTTC.

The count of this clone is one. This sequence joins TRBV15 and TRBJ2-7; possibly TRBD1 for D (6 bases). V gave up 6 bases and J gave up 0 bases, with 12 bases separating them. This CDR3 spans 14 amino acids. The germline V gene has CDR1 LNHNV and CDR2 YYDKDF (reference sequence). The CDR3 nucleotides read TGTGCCACCAGTCGGGACACGAGCTCCTACGAGCAGTACTTC. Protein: CATSRDTSSYEQYF.